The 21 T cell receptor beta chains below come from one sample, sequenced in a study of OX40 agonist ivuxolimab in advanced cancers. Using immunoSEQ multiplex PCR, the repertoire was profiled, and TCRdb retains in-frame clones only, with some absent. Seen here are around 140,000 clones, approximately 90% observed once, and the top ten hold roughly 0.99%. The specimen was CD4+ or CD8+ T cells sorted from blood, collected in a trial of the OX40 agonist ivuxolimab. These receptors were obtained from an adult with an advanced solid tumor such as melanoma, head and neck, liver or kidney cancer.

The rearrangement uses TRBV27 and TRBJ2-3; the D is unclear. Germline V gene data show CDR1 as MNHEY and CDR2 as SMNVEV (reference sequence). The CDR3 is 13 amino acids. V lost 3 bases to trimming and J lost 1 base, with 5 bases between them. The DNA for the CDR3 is TGTGCCAGCAGTTTTACAGGCACAGATACGCAGTATTTT. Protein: CASSFTGTDTQYF.

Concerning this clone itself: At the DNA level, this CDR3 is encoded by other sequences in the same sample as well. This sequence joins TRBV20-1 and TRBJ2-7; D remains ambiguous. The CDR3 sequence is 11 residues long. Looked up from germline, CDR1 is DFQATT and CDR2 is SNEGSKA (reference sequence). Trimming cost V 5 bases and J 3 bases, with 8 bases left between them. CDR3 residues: CSARRSYEQYF. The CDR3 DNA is TGCAGTGCTCGGCGGAGCTACGAGCAGTACTTC.

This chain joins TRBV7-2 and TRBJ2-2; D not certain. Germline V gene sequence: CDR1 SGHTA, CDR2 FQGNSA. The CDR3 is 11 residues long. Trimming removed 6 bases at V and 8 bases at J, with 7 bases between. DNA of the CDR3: TGTGCCAGCAGGTCTGAGGGGGAGCTGTTTTTT. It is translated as CASRSEGELFF.

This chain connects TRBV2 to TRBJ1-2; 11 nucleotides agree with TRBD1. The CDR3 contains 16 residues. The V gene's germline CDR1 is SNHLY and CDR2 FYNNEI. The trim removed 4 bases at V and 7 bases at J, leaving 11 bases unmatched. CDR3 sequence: CASSGRAGQGVGGYTF. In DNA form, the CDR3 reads TGTGCCAGCAGTGGGAGAGCGGGACAGGGGGTAGGTGGCTACACCTTC.

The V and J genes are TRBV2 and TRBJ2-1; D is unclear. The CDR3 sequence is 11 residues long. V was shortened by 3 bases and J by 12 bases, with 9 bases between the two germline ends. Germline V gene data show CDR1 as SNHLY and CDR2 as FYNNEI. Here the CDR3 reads CASSDSRSQFF. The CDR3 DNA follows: TGTGCCAGCAGTGACAGCAGATCGCAGTTCTTC.

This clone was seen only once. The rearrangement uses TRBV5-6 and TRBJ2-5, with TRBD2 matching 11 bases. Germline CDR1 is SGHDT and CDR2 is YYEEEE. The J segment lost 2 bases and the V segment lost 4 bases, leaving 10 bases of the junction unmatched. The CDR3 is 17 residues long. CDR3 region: CASSLGAGTSGQETQYF. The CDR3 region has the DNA TGTGCCAGCAGCCTTGGTGCCGGGACTAGCGGACAAGAGACCCAGTACTTC.

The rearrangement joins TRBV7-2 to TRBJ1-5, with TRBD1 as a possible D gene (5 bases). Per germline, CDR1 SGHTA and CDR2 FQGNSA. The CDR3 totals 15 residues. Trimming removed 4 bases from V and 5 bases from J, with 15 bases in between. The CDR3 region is CASSSRVGADQPQHF. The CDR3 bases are TGTGCCAGCAGCTCCCGGGTCGGGGCTGATCAGCCCCAGCATTTT.

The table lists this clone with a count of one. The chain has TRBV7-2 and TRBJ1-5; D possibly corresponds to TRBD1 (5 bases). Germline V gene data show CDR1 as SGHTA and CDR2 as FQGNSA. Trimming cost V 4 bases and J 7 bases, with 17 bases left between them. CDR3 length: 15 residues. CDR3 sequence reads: CASSSSGTLGQPQHF. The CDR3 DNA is TGTGCCAGCAGCTCCTCCGGGACCCTTGGGCAGCCCCAGCATTTT.

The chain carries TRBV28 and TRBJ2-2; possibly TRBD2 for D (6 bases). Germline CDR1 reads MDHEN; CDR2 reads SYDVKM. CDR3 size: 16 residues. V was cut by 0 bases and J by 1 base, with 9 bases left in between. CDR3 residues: CASSLWGGVNTGELFF. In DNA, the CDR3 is TGTGCCAGCAGTTTATGGGGCGGGGTGAACACCGGGGAGCTGTTTTTT.

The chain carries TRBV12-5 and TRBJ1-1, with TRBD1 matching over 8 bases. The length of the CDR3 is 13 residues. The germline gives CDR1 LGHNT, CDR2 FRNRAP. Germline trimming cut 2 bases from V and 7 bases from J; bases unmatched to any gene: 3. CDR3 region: CASGLRDRFEAFF. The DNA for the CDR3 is TGTGCTAGTGGTTTGAGGGACAGGTTTGAAGCTTTCTTT.

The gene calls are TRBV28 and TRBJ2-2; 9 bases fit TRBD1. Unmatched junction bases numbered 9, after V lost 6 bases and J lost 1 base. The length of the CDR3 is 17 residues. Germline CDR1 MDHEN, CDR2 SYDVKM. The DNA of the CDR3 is TGTGCCAGCAGCCTGAGAACGACAGGGGGGAACACCGGGGAGCTGTTTTTT. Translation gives CASSLRTTGGNTGELFF.

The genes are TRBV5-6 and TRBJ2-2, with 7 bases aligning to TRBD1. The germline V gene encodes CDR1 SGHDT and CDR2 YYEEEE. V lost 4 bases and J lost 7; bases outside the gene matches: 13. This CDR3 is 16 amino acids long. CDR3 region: CASSEGARSGDGELFF. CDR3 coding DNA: TGTGCCAGCAGCGAGGGGGCGCGAAGTGGGGACGGGGAGCTGTTTTTT.

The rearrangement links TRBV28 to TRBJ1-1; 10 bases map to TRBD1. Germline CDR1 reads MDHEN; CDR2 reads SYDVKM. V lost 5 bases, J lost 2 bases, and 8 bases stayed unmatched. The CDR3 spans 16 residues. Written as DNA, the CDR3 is TGTGCCAGCAGTCTACCGGGACAGGGGTTAAACACTGAAGCTTTCTTT. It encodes CASSLPGQGLNTEAFF.

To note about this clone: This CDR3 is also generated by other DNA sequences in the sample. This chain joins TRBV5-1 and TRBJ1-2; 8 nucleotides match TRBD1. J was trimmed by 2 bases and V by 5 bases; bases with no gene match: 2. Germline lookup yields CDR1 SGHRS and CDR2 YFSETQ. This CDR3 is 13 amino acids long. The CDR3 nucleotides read TGCGCCAGCAGTGGACAGGGCAACTATGGCTACACCTTC. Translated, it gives CASSGQGNYGYTF.

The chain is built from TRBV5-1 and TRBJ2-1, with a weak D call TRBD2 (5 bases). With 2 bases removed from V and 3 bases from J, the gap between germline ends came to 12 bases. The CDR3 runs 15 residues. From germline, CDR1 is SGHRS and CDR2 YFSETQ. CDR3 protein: CASSFDEAGYNEQFF. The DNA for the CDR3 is TGCGCCAGCAGCTTTGACGAGGCGGGCTACAATGAGCAGTTCTTC.

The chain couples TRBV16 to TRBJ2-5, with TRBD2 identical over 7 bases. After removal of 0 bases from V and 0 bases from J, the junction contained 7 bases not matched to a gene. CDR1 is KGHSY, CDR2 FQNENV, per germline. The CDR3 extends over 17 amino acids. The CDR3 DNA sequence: TGTGCCAGCAGCCAATCCCCTAGCGGAATGTACCAAGAGACCCAGTACTTC. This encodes CASSQSPSGMYQETQYF. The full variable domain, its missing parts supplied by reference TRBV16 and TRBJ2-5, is GEEVAQTPKHLVRGEGQKAKLYCAPIKGHSYVFWYQQVLKNEFKFLISFQNENVFDETGMPKERFSAKCLPNSPCSLEIQATKLEDSAVYFCASSQSPSGMYQETQYFGPGTRLLVL.

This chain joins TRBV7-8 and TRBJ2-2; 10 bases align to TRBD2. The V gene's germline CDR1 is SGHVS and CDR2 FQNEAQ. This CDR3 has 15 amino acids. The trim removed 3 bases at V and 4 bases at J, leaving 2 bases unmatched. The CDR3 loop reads CASSFLAGATGELFF. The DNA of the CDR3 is TGTGCCAGCAGCTTCCTAGCGGGAGCCACCGGGGAGCTGTTTTTT.

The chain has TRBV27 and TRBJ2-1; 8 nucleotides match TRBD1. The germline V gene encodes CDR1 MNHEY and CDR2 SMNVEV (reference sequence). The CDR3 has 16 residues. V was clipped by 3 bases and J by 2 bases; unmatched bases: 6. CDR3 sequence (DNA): TGTGCCAGCAGTTTCCAGGGACAGGCTCCCTACAATGAGCAGTTCTTC. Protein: CASSFQGQAPYNEQFF.

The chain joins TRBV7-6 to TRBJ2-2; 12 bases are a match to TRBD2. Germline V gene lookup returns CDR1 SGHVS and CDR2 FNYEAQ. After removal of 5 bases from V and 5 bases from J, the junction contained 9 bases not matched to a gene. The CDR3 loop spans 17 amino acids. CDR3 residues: CASSQTSGSFMTGELFF. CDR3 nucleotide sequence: TGTGCCAGCAGCCAGACTAGCGGGAGCTTTATGACCGGGGAGCTGTTTTTT.

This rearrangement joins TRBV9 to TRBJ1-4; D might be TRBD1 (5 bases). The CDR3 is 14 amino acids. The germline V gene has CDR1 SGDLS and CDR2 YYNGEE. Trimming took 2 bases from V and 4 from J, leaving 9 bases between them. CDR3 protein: CASSVQGDNEKLFF. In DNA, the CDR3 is TGTGCCAGCAGCGTCCAGGGCGATAATGAAAAACTGTTTTTT.

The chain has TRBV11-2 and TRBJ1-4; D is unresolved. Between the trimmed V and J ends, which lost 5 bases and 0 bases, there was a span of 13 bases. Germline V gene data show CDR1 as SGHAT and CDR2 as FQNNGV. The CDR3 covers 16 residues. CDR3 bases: TGTGCCAGCAGCGGCCTAGCCATCCCAACTAATGAAAAACTGTTTTTT. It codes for CASSGLAIPTNEKLFF.